This T cell receptor beta chain was obtained from a study of blood T cell repertoires in COVID-19. The overall study: The United States, Italy and Spain provided the acute and convalescent COVID-19 samples. Sources were T cells, B-cell-depleted T cells, or PBMCs; the material itself was cDNA or gDNA.

V was clipped by 4 bases and J by 1 base, with 26 bases between them. The CDR3 length is 20 residues. Germline loops: CDR1 MGHRA, CDR2 YSYEKL. The authors' processing: Cell counts per sample came from amplifying reference gene primers. Produced via immunoSEQ multiplex PCR; TCRdb's table is partial and in-frame only. That table gives V, J and clone size, and the DNA gave D and trimming. The sample yields around 99,000 clones, 89% seen once. The source is a middle-aged man with active or convalescent COVID-19. Sequenced: peripheral blood. V gene TRBV4-1 combines with J gene TRBJ2-1, with a tentative D call TRBD2 (6 bases). The DNA of the CDR3 is TGCGCCAGCAGCCCCACCGGGCTAGCGATATCTGACAAGTCCTACAATGAGCAGTTCTTC. Amino acid sequence: CASSPTGLAISDKSYNEQFF.